This entry is about one TCR beta chain. Sequencing used immunoSEQ multiplex PCR; TCRdb keeps in-frame clones, though not all of them. This sample yields fewer than 800,000 clones, of which 89% are seen a single time; about 1.5% belongs to the top ten. These data are taken from a study of Ad26.COV2.S vaccination and SARS-CoV-2 variants. Germline loops: CDR1 MNHEY, CDR2 SMNVEV (reference sequence). The CDR3 loop spans 14 amino acids. V was trimmed by 2 bases and J by 2 bases, leaving 9 bases between them. Treatment here: 19 received Ad26.COV2.S at low or high dose, single or two shots; about 5 received placebo; per-sample allocation not given. Collection of samples fell on day 63 after the first vaccine or placebo injection.

The sequence derives from a person between 18 and 59 years old who received the Ad26.COV2.S COVID-19 vaccine or a placebo. The chain couples TRBV27 to TRBJ1-1; D ambiguous. The sequences come from peripheral blood, collected in a trial of Ad26.COV2.S vaccine versus placebo. The CDR3 region has the DNA TGTGCCAGCAGTTTAGTGGGAGATAACACTGAAGCTTTCTTT. Its translation: CASSLVGDNTEAFF.